This TCR beta chain was captured by sequencing in a study of control samples from healthy donors and cancer patients. The assay was immunoSEQ multiplex PCR, and TCRdb's table has in-frame clones only and misses some. The profile shows about 80,000 clones, just under 90% of them singletons. CDR3 size: 15 residues. V lost 7 bases and J 3 bases, leaving 18 bases between the germline ends. CDR1 is SNHLY and CDR2 is FYNNEI in the germline V gene. The chain carries TRBV2 and TRBJ2-5; D unclear. This receptor was identified in a man aged 50 to 59 in good health. Input material: blood. CDR3 protein: CASTINPANKETQYF. The DNA of the CDR3 is TGTGCCAGCACGATTAATCCAGCGAATAAAGAGACCCAGTACTTC.